The sequence of this T cell receptor (beta chain) was determined in a study of blood T cells in healthy people across ages. A second PCR of roughly 7 to 11 cycles used a sample-barcoded 5' primer and a J-beta primer mix. Each CDR3 protein gets one entry after TCRdb re-called the 5' RACE reads with MiXCR. The sample lists roughly 1 million distinct CDR3 sequences, about 25% occurring once. The V end was cut by 2 bases, the J end by 1 base, with 2 bases between. Germline V gene sequence: CDR1 DFQATT, CDR2 SNEGSKA (reference sequence). The CDR3 sequence is 11 residues long. In its sample, this clonotype was seen many times. These data are also associated with another study on T cells of mothers and their children. That investigation notes: The sample comes from fewer than 10 healthy Caucasian donors: mothers and children.

Sample: blood. The clonotype comes from a girl aged 2 to 9 in good health. J is TRBJ2-5 and V is TRBV20-1, with no clear D. The CDR3 bases are TGCAGTGCTAGACCCCAAGAGACCCAGTACTTC. It translates to CSARPQETQYF.